This is a list of T cell receptor beta chains from one sample in a study of coeliac disease. Clones were sequenced by immunoSEQ multiplex PCR, and TCRdb holds only the in-frame ones, with some missing. This table holds about 4,900 clones, roughly 65% found once. Input material: lymphocytes from the gut lamina propria. These receptors came from a woman between 40 and 50 years old. The CDR3 runs from the conserved cysteine through the conserved F or W. Fields, in order: V gene, clone size, J gene, D gene, CDR3 DNA, CDR3 protein. D genes are given only for firm matches. Clone size is not always given. Where it is, it says once, few, many or a class for expanded clones.

TRBV18	.	TRBJ2-7	.	TGTGCCAGCTCACCATCTGAGGATTCGGGTAGTTACTTC	CASSPSEDSGSYF
TRBV19	once	TRBJ2-2	.	TGTGCCAGTGCCAAACTCCATACGTTCTCACTAGGGAGCTGGGGACTGTTTTTT	CASAKLHTFSLGSWGLFF
TRBV7-6	.	TRBJ1-1	.	TGTGCCAGCAGGTCGGGGGTGGTGGACACTGAAGCTTTCTTT	CASRSGVVDTEAFF
TRBV6-1	.	TRBJ2-1	TRBD2	TGTGCCAGCAGTGAAGATACTAGCGATGAGCAGTTCTTC	CASSEDTSDEQFF
TRBV7-9	.	TRBJ2-7	.	TGTGCCAGCAGCTTAAACAGGGTAGGAGGCGAGCAGTACTTC	CASSLNRVGGEQYF
TRBV6-1	.	TRBJ1-4	.	TGTGCCAGCAGTCTAGGGAGTGCAACTAATGAAAAACTGTTTTTT	CASSLGSATNEKLFF
TRBV4-3	.	TRBJ1-3	.	TGCGCCAGCAGCCAAGAGGGACTGCTGGAAGACACCATATATTTT	CASSQEGLLEDTIYF
TRBV4-2	.	TRBJ1-2	.	TGTGCCAGCAGCCAATGGGAGAAGGGCTACACCTTC	CASSQWEKGYTF
TRBV2	.	TRBJ2-1	.	TGTGCCAGCACCCTGTTTGGGGGGAGCTCCTACAATGAGCAGTTCTTC	CASTLFGGSSYNEQFF
TRBV29-1	few	TRBJ2-2	.	TGCAGCGTTGAGAGGGGGGGGGCAAACACCGGGGAGCTGTTTTTT	CSVERGGANTGELFF
TRBV29-1	.	TRBJ1-3	.	TGCAGCGTTGGTTTGGGGGGAGGCACGCGAAACACCATATATTTT	CSVGLGGGTRNTIYF
TRBV10-1	.	TRBJ2-1	.	TGCGCCAGCAGTGAAGGCGGTGAGCAGTTCTTC	CASSEGGEQFF
TRBV6-5	.	TRBJ2-1	TRBD2	TGTGCCAGCAGTTCCCCCGGGACTAGCGGGATTGAGCAGTTCTTC	CASSSPGTSGIEQFF
TRBV6-5	.	TRBJ1-6	.	TGTGCCAGCAGTTATACAGGCTCCAATTCCCCCCTCCACTTT	CASSYTGSNSPLHF
TRBV6-5	few	TRBJ2-2	TRBD1	TGTGCCAGCAGAGGGACAGGGATCACCGGGGAGCTGTTTTTT	CASRGTGITGELFF
TRBV7-9	.	TRBJ2-4	.	TGTGCCAGCAGCAAGCCCCAGGGGAGTGTAAACATTCAGTACTTC	CASSKPQGSVNIQYF
TRBV30	.	TRBJ2-1	.	TGTGCCTGGAGGAGCGTCTCCTACAATGAGCAGTTCTTC	CAWRSVSYNEQFF
TRBV29-1	.	TRBJ1-5	.	TGCAGCGTTCAAGCTTTTAGCAATCAGCCCCAGCATTTT	CSVQAFSNQPQHF
TRBV28	.	TRBJ2-1	TRBD2	TGTGCCAGCAGGGGGGGGCCGGGACTAGAATTCTATGAGCAGTTCTTC	CASRGGPGLEFYEQFF
TRBV19	.	TRBJ1-1	.	TGTGCCAGTAGTATAGCCGCCAGGGGAATCGATGAAGCTTTCTTT	CASSIAARGIDEAFF
TRBV19	.	TRBJ2-2	TRBD2	TGTGCCAGTAGTTTAACGGCGGGAGGTTCGGGAGCCGGGGAGCTGTTTTTT	CASSLTAGGSGAGELFF
TRBV5-1	.	TRBJ2-7	.	TGCGCCAGCAGCGATACGGACCGCGGGGAGCAGTACTTC	CASSDTDRGEQYF
TRBV10-3	.	TRBJ1-5	TRBD1	TGTGCCATCAGTATAACAGGGGGACAGCCCCAGCATTTT	CAISITGGQPQHF
TRBV15	few	TRBJ2-7	.	TGTGCCACCAGCAAGGGACTCTCCTACGAGCAGTACTTC	CATSKGLSYEQYF
TRBV20-1	.	TRBJ1-1	.	TGCAGTGCACTAACAGGGCCAGAAGCTTTCTTT	CSALTGPEAFF
TRBV27	few	TRBJ1-2	TRBD1	TGTGCCAGCGGAGACAGGGGGCCGGGCTATGGCTACACCTTC	CASGDRGPGYGYTF
TRBV18	.	TRBJ1-2	TRBD1	TGTGCCAGCTCACCACCCCTGACAGGGCTCAACTATGGCTACACCTTC	CASSPPLTGLNYGYTF
TRBV7-2	.	TRBJ1-4	TRBD1	TGTGCCAGCAGCCTAAAACTAGGGGGCGCCGGTGAAAAACTGTTTTTT	CASSLKLGGAGEKLFF
TRBV11-2	.	TRBJ2-1	.	TGTGCCAGCAGCTTAGAGGGAGCATCAAAGTTCTTC	CASSLEGASKFF
TRBV9	.	TRBJ2-3	TRBD2	TGTGCCAGCAGCGATACTAGCGTACACACAGATACGCAGTATTTT	CASSDTSVHTDTQYF
TRBV5-1	.	TRBJ2-1	TRBD2	TGCGCCAGCAGCTTGGAGACGGGACTAGCTTACAATGAGCAGTTCTTC	CASSLETGLAYNEQFF
TRBV10-3	.	TRBJ2-5	TRBD1	TGTGCCATCAGTGAGTCGACGACAGGGGGCTCCGAGACCCAGTACTTC	CAISESTTGGSETQYF
TRBV7-8	.	TRBJ2-5	TRBD2	TGTGCCAGCAGCTTAGCGCTAGCGGGAGGGGTAGAGACCCAGTACTTC	CASSLALAGGVETQYF
TRBV28	.	TRBJ2-1	.	TGTGCCAGCAGCTCCGGGGTTGAGCAGTTCTTC	CASSSGVEQFF
TRBV5-4	.	TRBJ1-4	.	TGTGCCAGCAGCGATGGACAGTCTACTAATGAAAAACTGTTTTTT	CASSDGQSTNEKLFF
TRBV5-5	.	TRBJ2-1	.	TGTGCCAGCAGCCCTAACAGACTGGGACAAATCTTCTACAATGAGCAGTTCTTC	CASSPNRLGQIFYNEQFF
TRBV7-9	.	TRBJ2-1	TRBD1	TGTGCCAGCAGCTTAGGGCAGGGGGATCTCAATGAGCAGTTCTTC	CASSLGQGDLNEQFF
TRBV5-4	.	TRBJ2-6	TRBD1	TGTGCCAGCAGCGGACAGGGCTCTGGGGCCAACGTCCTGACTTTC	CASSGQGSGANVLTF
TRBV14	.	TRBJ2-3	TRBD2	TGTGCCAGCAGCCAAGGCCTAGCGGCGAAAGATACGCAGTATTTT	CASSQGLAAKDTQYF
TRBV7-2	few	TRBJ2-5	.	TGTGCCAGCAGCCTGACTAGAGAGACCCAGTACTTC	CASSLTRETQYF
TRBV13	few	TRBJ2-1	TRBD2	TGTGCCAGCAGCTCCCCCGGGACTAGCGGGAGCTATGAGCAGTTCTTC	CASSSPGTSGSYEQFF
TRBV9	.	TRBJ2-7	TRBD1	TGTGCCAGCAGCGTAGCCCCAGGACAGGGCTACGAGCAGTACTTC	CASSVAPGQGYEQYF
TRBV12-2	.	TRBJ1-1	.	TGTGCAAGTCGCTTAGCGAGGAAGGGGGCTACTGGCACTGAAGCTTTCTTT	CASRLARKGATGTEAFF
TRBV11-2	.	TRBJ1-5	.	TGTGCCAGCAGCTTAGGGGGTGCAAGGGAGAGTCAGCCCCAGCATTTT	CASSLGGARESQPQHF
TRBV28	.	TRBJ1-2	TRBD1	TGTGCCAGCAGCCGAGAGACAGGGAGCTATGGCTACACCTTC	CASSRETGSYGYTF
TRBV6-5	.	TRBJ2-7	TRBD2	TGTGCCAGCAGTCCACGACTAGCGGGCTACGAGCAGTACTTC	CASSPRLAGYEQYF
TRBV5-4	few	TRBJ1-2	.	TGTGCCAGCAGCTTGAGAGGATTTAGCGACTATGGCTACACCTTC	CASSLRGFSDYGYTF
TRBV27	.	TRBJ2-1	.	TGTGCCAGCCAGGCTATCCGGGGGTTTTACAATGAGCAGTTCTTC	CASQAIRGFYNEQFF
TRBV2	.	TRBJ1-3	TRBD1	TGTGCCAGCAGTGAACAAGGGGGCGCTTATGGAAACACCATATATTTT	CASSEQGGAYGNTIYF
TRBV5-1	.	TRBJ2-5	TRBD1	TGCGCCAGCAGCTCCCTCCCAGGGGGTGAGACCCAGTACTTC	CASSSLPGGETQYF
TRBV6-1	.	TRBJ2-7	.	TGTGCCAGCAGTGAAGCGCTTCTTGATAGCTCCTACGAGCAGTACTTC	CASSEALLDSSYEQYF
TRBV10-1	.	TRBJ1-2	TRBD1	TGCGCCAGCAGTGAACAGGGGCGCTATGGCTACACCTTC	CASSEQGRYGYTF
TRBV27	.	TRBJ2-3	.	TGTGCCAGCAGCCGAGGGGGAGCAGGGAGCACAGATACGCAGTATTTT	CASSRGGAGSTDTQYF